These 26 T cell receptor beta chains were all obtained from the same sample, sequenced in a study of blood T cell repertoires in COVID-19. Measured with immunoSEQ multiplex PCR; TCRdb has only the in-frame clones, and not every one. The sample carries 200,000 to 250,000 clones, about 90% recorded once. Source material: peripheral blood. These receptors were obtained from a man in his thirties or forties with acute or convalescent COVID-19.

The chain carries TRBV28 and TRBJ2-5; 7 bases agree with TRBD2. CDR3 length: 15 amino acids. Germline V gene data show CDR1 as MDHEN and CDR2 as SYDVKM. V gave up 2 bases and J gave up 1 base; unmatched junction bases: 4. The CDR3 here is CASSLPPSGQETQYF. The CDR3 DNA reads TGTGCCAGCAGTTTACCTCCTAGCGGCCAAGAGACCCAGTACTTC.

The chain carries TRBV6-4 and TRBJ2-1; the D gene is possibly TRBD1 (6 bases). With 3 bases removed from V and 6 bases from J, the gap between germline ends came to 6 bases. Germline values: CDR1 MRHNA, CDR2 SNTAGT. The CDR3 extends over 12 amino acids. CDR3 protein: CASSEGGNEQFF. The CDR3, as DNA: TGTGCCAGCAGTGAAGGGGGCAATGAGCAGTTCTTC.

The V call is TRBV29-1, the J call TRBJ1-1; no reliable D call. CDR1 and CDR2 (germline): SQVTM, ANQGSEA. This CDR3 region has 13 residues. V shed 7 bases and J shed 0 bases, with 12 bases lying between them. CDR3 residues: CSARAGMNTEAFF. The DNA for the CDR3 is TGCAGCGCCCGGGCGGGCATGAACACTGAAGCTTTCTTT.

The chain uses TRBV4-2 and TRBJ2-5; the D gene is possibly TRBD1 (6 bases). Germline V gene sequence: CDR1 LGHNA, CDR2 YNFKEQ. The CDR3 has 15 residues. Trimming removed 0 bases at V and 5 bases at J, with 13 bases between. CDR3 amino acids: CASSQDHQGWETQYF. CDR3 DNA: TGTGCCAGCAGCCAAGACCACCAGGGGTGGGAGACCCAGTACTTC.

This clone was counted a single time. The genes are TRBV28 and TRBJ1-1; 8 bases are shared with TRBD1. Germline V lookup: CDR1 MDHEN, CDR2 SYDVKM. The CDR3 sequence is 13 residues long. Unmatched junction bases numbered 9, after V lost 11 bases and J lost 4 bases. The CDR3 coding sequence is TGTGCCGTGCCGCAGGGGGCAGGCACTGAAGCTTTCTTT. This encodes CAVPQGAGTEAFF. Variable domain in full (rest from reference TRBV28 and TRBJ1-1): DVKVTQSSRYLVKRTGEKVFLECVQDMDHENMFWYRQDPGLGLRLIYFSYDVKMKEKGDIPEGYSVSREKKERFSLILESASTNQTSMYLCAVPQGAGTEAFFGQGTRLTVV.

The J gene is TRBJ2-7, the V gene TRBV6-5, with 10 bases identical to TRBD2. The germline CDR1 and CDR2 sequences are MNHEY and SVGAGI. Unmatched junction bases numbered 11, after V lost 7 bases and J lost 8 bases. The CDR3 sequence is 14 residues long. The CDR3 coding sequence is TGTGCCAGCAAGCGAGCGGGAGGGCCTGTGAAGCAGTACTTC. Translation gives CASKRAGGPVKQYF.

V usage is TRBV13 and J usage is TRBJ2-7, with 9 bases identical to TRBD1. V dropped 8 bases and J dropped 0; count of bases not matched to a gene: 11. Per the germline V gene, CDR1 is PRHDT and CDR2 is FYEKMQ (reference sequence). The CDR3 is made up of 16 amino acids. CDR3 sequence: CASSVAGQGSSYEQYF. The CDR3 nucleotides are TGTGCCAGCTCCGTCGCGGGACAGGGAAGCTCCTACGAGCAGTACTTC.

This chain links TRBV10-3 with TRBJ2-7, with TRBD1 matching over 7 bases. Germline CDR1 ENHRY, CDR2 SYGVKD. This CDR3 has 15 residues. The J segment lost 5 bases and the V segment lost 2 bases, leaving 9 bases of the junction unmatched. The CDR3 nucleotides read TGTGCCATCAGTGAGGGCACCGGGACAGCTGACGAGCAGTACTTC. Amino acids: CAISEGTGTADEQYF.

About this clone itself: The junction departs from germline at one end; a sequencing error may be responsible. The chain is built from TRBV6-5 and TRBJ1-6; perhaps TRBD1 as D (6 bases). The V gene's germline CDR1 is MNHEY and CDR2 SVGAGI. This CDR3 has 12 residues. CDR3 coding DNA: TGTGCCAGCAGCTTGAACCGGGACACGGCGGATTTT. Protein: CASSLNRDTADF.

DNA for the CDR3: TGTGCCAGCAGCTTTGGGACAGCTGCTGGGGCCGGGGAGCTGTTTTTT. It yields the protein CASSFGTAAGAGELFF. This chain links TRBV7-6 with TRBJ2-2; TRBD1 matches at 7 bases. V gave up 3 bases and J gave up 6 bases; unmatched junction bases: 10. CDR3 length: 16 amino acids. Per germline, CDR1 SGHVS and CDR2 FNYEAQ.

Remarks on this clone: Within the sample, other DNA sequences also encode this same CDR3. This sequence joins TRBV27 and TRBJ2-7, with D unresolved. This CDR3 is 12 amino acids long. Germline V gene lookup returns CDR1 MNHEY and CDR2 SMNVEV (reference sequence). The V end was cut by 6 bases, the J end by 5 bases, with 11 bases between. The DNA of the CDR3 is TGTGCCAGCAGCCGCGGCGGTGACGAGCAGTACTTC. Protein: CASSRGGDEQYF.

In nucleotides, the CDR3 is TGTGCCAGCTCATCAAATTACTACAGGGGCCATCCCTCAAATTCACCCCTCCACTTT. Translated, it gives CASSSNYYRGHPSNSPLHF. The chain employs TRBV18 and TRBJ1-6; 7 nucleotides agree with TRBD1. In germline, CDR1 is KGHSH, CDR2 LQKENI. The CDR3 runs to 19 residues. J lost 7 bases, V lost 5 bases, and 20 bases had no gene match.

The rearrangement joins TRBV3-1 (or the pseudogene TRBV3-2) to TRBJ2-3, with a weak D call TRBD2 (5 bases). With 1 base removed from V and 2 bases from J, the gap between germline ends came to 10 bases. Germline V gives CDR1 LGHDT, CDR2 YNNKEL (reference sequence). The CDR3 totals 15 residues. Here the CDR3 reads CASSQGQRTTDTQYF. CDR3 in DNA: TGTGCCAGCAGCCAAGGTCAGCGGACCACAGATACGCAGTATTTT.

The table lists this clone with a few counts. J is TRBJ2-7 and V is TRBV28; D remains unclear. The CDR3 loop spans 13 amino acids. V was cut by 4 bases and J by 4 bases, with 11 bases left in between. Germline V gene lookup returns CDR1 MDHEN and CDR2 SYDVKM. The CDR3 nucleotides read TGTGCCAGCAGTTATACGCGCACTTACGAGCAGTACTTC. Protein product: CASSYTRTYEQYF.

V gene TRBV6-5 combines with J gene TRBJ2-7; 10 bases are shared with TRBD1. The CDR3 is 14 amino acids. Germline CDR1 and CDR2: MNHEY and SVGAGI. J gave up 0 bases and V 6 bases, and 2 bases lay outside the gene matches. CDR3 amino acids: CASSGTGDSYEQYF. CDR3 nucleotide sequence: TGTGCCAGCAGCGGGACAGGGGACTCCTACGAGCAGTACTTC.

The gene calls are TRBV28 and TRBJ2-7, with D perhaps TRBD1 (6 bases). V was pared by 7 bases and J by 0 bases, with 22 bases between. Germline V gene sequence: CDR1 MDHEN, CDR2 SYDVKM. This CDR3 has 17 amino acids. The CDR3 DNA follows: TGTGCCAGCAATCCACACCCCGGGACACAGAGCTCCTACGAGCAGTACTTC. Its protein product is CASNPHPGTQSSYEQYF.

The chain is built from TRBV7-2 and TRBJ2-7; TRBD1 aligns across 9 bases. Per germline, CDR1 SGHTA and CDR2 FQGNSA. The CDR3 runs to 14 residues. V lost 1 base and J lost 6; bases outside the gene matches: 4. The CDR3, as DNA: TGTGCCAGCAGCTTAGGGGGACAGGGCACCGAGCAGTACTTC. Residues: CASSLGGQGTEQYF.

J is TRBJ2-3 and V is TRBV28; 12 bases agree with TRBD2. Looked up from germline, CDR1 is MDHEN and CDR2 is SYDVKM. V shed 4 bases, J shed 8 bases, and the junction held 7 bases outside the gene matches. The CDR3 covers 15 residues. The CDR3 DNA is TGTGCCAGCAGTTCTAGCGGGAGGGCCGATGGTACGCAGTATTTT. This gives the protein CASSSSGRADGTQYF.

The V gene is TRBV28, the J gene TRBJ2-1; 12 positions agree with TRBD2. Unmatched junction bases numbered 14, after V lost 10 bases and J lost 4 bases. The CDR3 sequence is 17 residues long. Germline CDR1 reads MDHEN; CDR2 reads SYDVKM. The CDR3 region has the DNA TGTGCCATCTCCGGACTAGCGGGAAAGAACCATTACAATGAGCAGTTCTTC. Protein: CAISGLAGKNHYNEQFF.

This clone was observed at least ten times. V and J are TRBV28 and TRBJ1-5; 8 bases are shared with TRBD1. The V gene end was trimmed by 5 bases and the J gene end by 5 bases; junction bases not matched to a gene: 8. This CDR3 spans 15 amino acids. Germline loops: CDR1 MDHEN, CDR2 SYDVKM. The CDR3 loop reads CASSGRGTGHQPQHF. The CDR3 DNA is TGTGCCAGCAGTGGCCGGGGGACAGGACATCAGCCCCAGCATTTT. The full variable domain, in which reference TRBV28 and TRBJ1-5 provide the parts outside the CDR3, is DVKVTQSSRYLVKRTGEKVFLECVQDMDHENMFWYRQDPGLGLRLIYFSYDVKMKEKGDIPEGYSVSREKKERFSLILESASTNQTSMYLCASSGRGTGHQPQHFGDGTRLSIL.

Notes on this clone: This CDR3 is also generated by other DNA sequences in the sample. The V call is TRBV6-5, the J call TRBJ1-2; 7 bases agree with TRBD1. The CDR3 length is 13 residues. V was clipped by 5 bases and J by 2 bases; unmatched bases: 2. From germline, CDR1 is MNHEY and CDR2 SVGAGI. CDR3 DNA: TGTGCCAGCAGTAGGACAGGAAACTATGGCTACACCTTC. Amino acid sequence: CASSRTGNYGYTF.

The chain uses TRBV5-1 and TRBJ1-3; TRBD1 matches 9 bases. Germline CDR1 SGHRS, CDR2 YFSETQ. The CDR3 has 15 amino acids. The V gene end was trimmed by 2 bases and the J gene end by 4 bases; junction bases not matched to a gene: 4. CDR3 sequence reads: CASSLQGAKGNTIYF. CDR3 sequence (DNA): TGCGCCAGCAGCTTACAGGGGGCGAAAGGAAACACCATATATTTT. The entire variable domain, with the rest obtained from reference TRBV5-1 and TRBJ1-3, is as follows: KAGVTQTPRYLIKTRGQQVTLSCSPISGHRSVSWYQQTPGQGLQFLFEYFSETQRNKGNFPGRFSGRQFSNSRSEMNVSTLELGDSALYLCASSLQGAKGNTIYFGEGSWLTVV.

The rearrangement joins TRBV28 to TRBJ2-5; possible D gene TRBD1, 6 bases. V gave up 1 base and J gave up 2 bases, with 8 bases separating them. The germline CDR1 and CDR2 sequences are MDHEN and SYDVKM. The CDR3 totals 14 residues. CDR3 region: CASSLYREQETQYF. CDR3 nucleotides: TGTGCCAGCAGTTTATACAGGGAACAAGAGACCCAGTACTTC.

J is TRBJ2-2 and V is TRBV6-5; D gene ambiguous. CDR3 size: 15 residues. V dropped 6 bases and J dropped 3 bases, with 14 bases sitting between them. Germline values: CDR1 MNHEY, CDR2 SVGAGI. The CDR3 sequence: CASSPSDKYTGELFF. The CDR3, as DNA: TGTGCCAGCAGCCCGAGTGACAAATACACCGGGGAGCTGTTTTTT.

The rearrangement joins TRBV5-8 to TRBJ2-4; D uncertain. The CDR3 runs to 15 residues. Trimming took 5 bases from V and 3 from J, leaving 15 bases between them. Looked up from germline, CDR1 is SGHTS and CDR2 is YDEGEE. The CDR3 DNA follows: TGTGCCAGCAGTTTACCCGATGCCGGCAAAAACATTCAGTACTTC. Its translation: CASSLPDAGKNIQYF.

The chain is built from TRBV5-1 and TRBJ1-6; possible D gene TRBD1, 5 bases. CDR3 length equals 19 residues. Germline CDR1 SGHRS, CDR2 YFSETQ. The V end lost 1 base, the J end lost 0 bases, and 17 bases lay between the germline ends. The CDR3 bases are TGCGCCAGCAGCTTGACTGACACGAATAGGGGCTCCTATAATTCACCCCTCCACTTT. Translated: CASSLTDTNRGSYNSPLHF.